The present T cell receptor (beta chain) was sequenced within a study of shared clonotypes between healthy human individuals. Study at large: The plates for each donor numbered three CD4 naive, three CD4 memory, two CD8 naive and one CD8 memory.

A note on this clone: The sample holds other DNA sequences that translate to the same CDR3.

Germline CDR1 reads SGHTA; CDR2 reads FQGNSA. Trimming took 0 bases from V and 4 from J, leaving 7 bases between them. There are 14 residues in the CDR3. Every immunoSEQ plate was one replicate of a subset's evenly spread DNA. Only in-frame clones appear in the TCRdb table, and some are missing; sequencing was by immunoSEQ multiplex PCR. In the table there are millions of clones, 85% to 95% of which are singletons. The clonotype originates from a man aged 18 to 35 in good health. Some clones in this sample may be carry-over from other donors' samples. The sample taken for sequencing was naive CD4+ T cells from PBMCs. As to subset: CD45RA+ positively selected. V is TRBV7-2 and J is TRBJ1-5; no definite D call. The DNA for the CDR3 is TGTGCCAGCAGCTTAGCCCTGGGGAATCAGCCCCAGCATTTT. Translating gives CASSLALGNQPQHF.